The 14 T cell receptor beta chains below all came from one sample that was sequenced in a study of blood T cells in healthy people across ages. The use of a sample-barcoded 5' primer and a J-beta primer mix characterized a second PCR of roughly 6 to 11 cycles. TCRdb used MiXCR to reprocess the 5' RACE reads, holding one entry per CDR3 protein. The sample carries about 1 million distinct CDR3 sequences, around 43% recorded once. Sequenced sample: blood. These receptors were obtained from a woman between 55 and 75 years old in good health.

In this sample, this clonotype turned up many times. A much larger clonotype is one base distant, so this may be a read error. The rearrangement joins TRBV6-5 to TRBJ2-7; D remains ambiguous. CDR1 and CDR2 (germline): MNHEY, SVGAGI. The ends were cut back, 4 bases at V and 4 bases at J, with 5 bases in the middle. The CDR3 extends over 11 amino acids. This chain's CDR3 is CASSSEYEQYF. DNA for the CDR3: TGTGCCAGCAGTTCCGAGTACGAGCAGTACTTC.

This clonotype was observed a few times. This chain joins TRBV7-9 and TRBJ2-7; the D is unclear. The germline V gene encodes CDR1 SEHNR and CDR2 FQNEAQ (reference sequence). The CDR3 covers 14 residues. V lost 2 bases and J lost 2, with 10 bases in between. In DNA, the CDR3 is TGTGCCAGCAGCTTAAGACCGTCCACCTACGAGCAGTACTTC. This gives the protein CASSLRPSTYEQYF.

There are many counts of this clonotype. The CDR3 protein is CASSQNRAAGYGYTF. In DNA form, the CDR3 reads TGTGCCAGCAGCCAAAACCGAGCGGCGGGCTATGGCTACACCTTC. The chain combines TRBV3-1 with TRBJ1-2; D gene uncertain. The V gene's germline CDR1 is LGHDT and CDR2 YNNKEL (reference sequence). The CDR3 totals 15 residues. The V gene lost 2 bases and the J gene lost 4 bases, with 14 bases spanning the gap.

This clonotype was seen a few times. The rearrangement links TRBV6-5 to TRBJ1-2; the D is unclear. This CDR3 comprises 12 residues. Deletions cut 5 bases from V and 3 bases from J, with 7 bases between. The germline gives CDR1 MNHEY, CDR2 SVGAGI. The CDR3 DNA sequence: TGTGCCAGCAGTCCGGGGTACTATGGCTACACCTTC. It encodes CASSPGYYGYTF.

This chain connects TRBV27 to TRBJ2-2; D is possibly TRBD2 (5 bases). The CDR3 has 17 residues. V was shortened by 5 bases and J by 6 bases, with 22 bases between the two germline ends. Germline V CDR1 and CDR2: MNHEY, SMNVEV (reference sequence). CDR3 bases: TGTGCCAGCAGTCGTACGACAAGGGAGCGGTTAGCCGGGGAGCTGTTTTTT. Amino acid sequence: CASSRTTRERLAGELFF.

This chain connects TRBV29-1 to TRBJ2-7; D may match TRBD1 or TRBD2 (6 bases each). The ends were cut back, 2 bases at V and 1 base at J, with 15 bases in the middle. CDR1 and CDR2 (germline): SQVTM, ANQGSEA. The CDR3 is made up of 15 amino acids. DNA for the CDR3: TGCAGCGTTGAACGGGGGACCGGGACATCCTACGAGCAGTACTTC. Its translation: CSVERGTGTSYEQYF.

This clonotype has more than one count but fewer than ten. The chain couples TRBV7-9 to TRBJ2-7; TRBD2 matches at 7 bases. This CDR3 is built from 16 residues. Trimming at V came to 6 bases and at J to 2 bases, leaving 13 bases not matched to a gene. Germline values: CDR1 SEHNR, CDR2 FQNEAQ (reference sequence). CDR3 bases: TGTGCCAGCAGTCCCCCACCTAGCGGAGGGGCCTACGAGCAGTACTTC. This codes for CASSPPPSGGAYEQYF.

J is TRBJ1-6 and V is TRBV27; TRBD1 agrees at 9 bases. The CDR3 sequence is 18 residues long. Germline assignment: CDR1 MNHEY and CDR2 SMNVEV (reference sequence). V shed 5 bases, J shed 0 bases, and the junction held 8 bases outside the gene matches. The CDR3 is CASSLGQGRASYNSPLHF. The CDR3 nucleotides are TGTGCCAGCAGTCTCGGACAGGGGAGGGCCTCCTATAATTCACCCCTCCACTTT.

This clonotype appeared a single time. The chain is built from TRBV7-9 and TRBJ1-2; D gene unclear. V was shortened by 4 bases and J by 8 bases, with 8 bases between the two germline ends. The CDR3 is made up of 11 amino acids. Looked up from germline, CDR1 is SEHNR and CDR2 is FQNEAQ (reference sequence). The CDR3 region has the DNA TGTGCCAGCAGCTCCCTCCTCGGCTACACCTTC. Translation: CASSSLLGYTF.

This clonotype was detected a few times. The CDR3 protein is CASSLMSGQETQYF. The CDR3 bases are TGTGCCAGCAGCTTAATGTCGGGGCAAGAGACCCAGTACTTC. The chain couples TRBV7-3 to TRBJ2-5; possible D gene TRBD2, 5 bases. V was shortened by 1 base and J by 2 bases, with 8 bases between the two germline ends. CDR1 is SGHTA and CDR2 is FQGTGA in the germline V gene. The CDR3 runs to 14 residues.

A few counts support this clonotype. The chain recombines TRBV28 with TRBJ2-7; 12 nucleotides agree with TRBD2. The CDR3 loop spans 16 amino acids. Germline V gene lookup returns CDR1 MDHEN and CDR2 SYDVKM. J was trimmed by 5 bases and V by 4 bases; bases with no gene match: 9. The CDR3 sequence is CASSSASGRAFHEQYF. CDR3 coding DNA: TGTGCCAGCAGTTCGGCTAGCGGGAGGGCCTTCCACGAGCAGTACTTC. The full variable domain, completed using reference TRBV28 and TRBJ2-7, is DVKVTQSSRYLVKRTGEKVFLECVQDMDHENMFWYRQDPGLGLRLIYFSYDVKMKEKGDIPEGYSVSREKKERFSLILESASTNQTSMYLCASSSASGRAFHEQYFGPGTRLTVT.

This clonotype was picked up a small number of times. The chain joins TRBV12-3 or TRBV12-4 to TRBJ2-1; TRBD2 is a possible D gene (6 bases). The V end lost 7 bases, the J end lost 8 bases, and 15 bases lay between the germline ends. The CDR3 is made up of 13 amino acids. CDR3 amino acids: CASNTWGGYEQFF. The CDR3 region has the DNA TGTGCCAGCAACACCTGGGGAGGCTATGAGCAGTTCTTC.

Worth noting for this clonotype: One end of the junction varies from germline; a read error may be responsible. This sequence joins TRBV6-6 and TRBJ2-1, with D uncertain. CDR3 length: 14 amino acids. Germline V gene data show CDR1 as MNHNY and CDR2 as SVGAGI (reference sequence). The CDR3 here is CASSPLGSNNEQFF. CDR3 DNA: TGTGCCAGCAGCCCTCTAGGCTCCAACAATGAGCAGTTCTTC.

The chain links TRBV9 to TRBJ2-1; weak D call: TRBD1 (6 bases). Trimming took off 2 bases at V and 3 bases at J, with 12 bases between the two ends. The CDR3 has 15 amino acids. CDR1 and CDR2 from the germline V gene are SGDLS and YYNGEE. Here the CDR3 DNA reads TGTGCCAGCAGCGTTTCAGGGGACCTCTACAATGAGCAGTTCTTC. Translation gives CASSVSGDLYNEQFF.